The 7 T cell receptor beta chains listed next were all sequenced from one sample in a study of Graves' ophthalmopathy and Graves' hyperthyroidism. RNA transcripts were the source from which TCR beta CDR3 regions were amplified. An opening RT-PCR round employed HTBI primers and preceded a second-round multiplex PCR. TCRdb recomputed calls from the multiplex PCR reads with MiXCR, one row per CDR3 protein. The table has a few hundred thousand distinct CDR3 sequences, under 40% seen once. The sequenced sample consisted of peripheral blood or thyroid tissue (not recorded which). Source of these receptors: an adult man with Graves' hyperthyroidism.

The chain has TRBV15 and TRBJ2-3; 10 bases line up with TRBD2. This CDR3 region has 15 residues. The ends lost 5 bases at V and 3 bases at J; junction bases unmatched: 5. The germline V gene encodes CDR1 LNHNV and CDR2 YYDKDF (reference sequence). CDR3 in DNA: TGTGCCACCAGCCCACTAGCGGGGAGGACAGATACGCAGTATTTT. Translating it yields CATSPLAGRTDTQYF.

This sequence joins TRBV2 and TRBJ1-4; TRBD1 is a possible D gene (6 bases). Germline lookup yields CDR1 SNHLY and CDR2 FYNNEI. The CDR3 length is 14 residues. Trimming removed 5 bases from V and 5 bases from J, with 12 bases in between. CDR3 sequence (DNA): TGTGCCAGCAGTTTGGAGGACAGCAATGAAAAACTGTTTTTT. Protein sequence: CASSLEDSNEKLFF.

The chain uses TRBV10-3 and TRBJ1-2; D is unresolved. Germline V lookup: CDR1 ENHRY, CDR2 SYGVKD. The CDR3 loop spans 12 amino acids. V lost 11 bases to trimming and J lost 0 bases, with 10 bases between them. The DNA of the CDR3 is TGTGCCGCGACGGGAGCTAACTATGGCTACACCTTC. It specifies CAATGANYGYTF.

This clonotype came up many times. This rearrangement joins TRBV4-1 to TRBJ1-3; possible D gene TRBD1, 5 bases. This CDR3 spans 15 amino acids. Germline V CDR1 and CDR2: MGHRA, YSYEKL. V lost 2 bases and J lost 3, with 11 bases in between. The CDR3 nucleotides are TGCGCCAGCAGCCAACAAGGGGCGGATGGAAACACCATATATTTT. It yields the protein CASSQQGADGNTIYF.

A note on this clonotype: A much larger clone lies a single base off, so this may be a read error. V usage is TRBV19 and J usage is TRBJ1-4; D possibly corresponds to TRBD1 (6 bases). Germline lookup yields CDR1 LNHDA and CDR2 SQIVND (reference sequence). The length of the CDR3 is 15 residues. The CDR3 protein is CSSSITSTGNEKLFF. The CDR3 nucleotides are TGTTCCAGTAGTATAACATCTACAGGGAACGAAAAACTGTTTTTT.

This clonotype occurred a few times. This chain connects TRBV10-1 to TRBJ2-2; D is ambiguous. There are 15 residues in the CDR3. Germline CDR1 WNHNN, CDR2 SYGVQD (reference sequence). Trimming took 7 bases from V and 6 from J, leaving 18 bases between them. The CDR3 sequence: CASIGSVKGSGELFF. CDR3 in DNA: TGCGCCAGCATAGGGTCGGTTAAAGGCTCCGGGGAGCTGTTTTTT.

In this sample, this clonotype turned up many times. J is TRBJ2-7 and V is TRBV3-1; D perhaps matches TRBD1 (6 bases). CDR3 length: 14 amino acids. The germline V gene has CDR1 LGHDT and CDR2 YNNKEL (reference sequence). Trimming pared 4 bases from V and 0 bases from J, leaving 10 bases between. This chain's CDR3 is CASSRQGRSYEQYF. The CDR3 nucleotides are TGTGCCAGCAGCCGCCAGGGGCGCTCCTACGAGCAGTACTTC.